The rows below give T cell receptor beta chains drawn from one sample of a study of cytomegalovirus exposure and HLA in healthy donors. Method: immunoSEQ multiplex PCR; TCRdb's copy keeps in-frame clones and lacks some. The table records 200,000 or so clones, over 65% of them present only once. Input material: PBMCs. Receptors were obtained from a young man in good health and CMV-seronegative. Each CDR3 is given with its conserved first and last residue. The D gene is left open where the match is weak. Size values are once, few and many counts, or a class for expanded clones, and some rows have none.

D gene: TRBD1
clone size: NA
V gene: TRBV7-6
J gene: TRBJ2-7
CDR3 DNA: TGTGCCAGCAGCGTGGACAGGGGACCACTCGACGAGCAGTACTTC
CDR3 protein: CASSVDRGPLDEQYF

D gene: NA
clone size: NA
V gene: TRBV11-2
J gene: TRBJ2-7
CDR3 DNA: TGTGCCAGCAGTTCCACCGCGCTAGCGGAGCAGTACTTC
CDR3 protein: CASSSTALAEQYF

D gene: NA
clone size: few
V gene: TRBV25-1
J gene: TRBJ1-1
CDR3 DNA: TGTGCCAGCGCCGGACGGGCGGGCACTGAAGCTTTCTTT
CDR3 protein: CASAGRAGTEAFF

D gene: TRBD1
clone size: NA
V gene: TRBV4-1
J gene: TRBJ2-3
CDR3 DNA: TGCGCCAGCAGCCCCGGAGGACAGGGAGGCACAGATACGCAGTATTTT
CDR3 protein: CASSPGGQGGTDTQYF

D gene: NA
clone size: NA
V gene: TRBV19
J gene: TRBJ2-1
CDR3 DNA: TGTGCCAGTAGTATTAGTAGCGACCAACCGCAGTTCTTC
CDR3 protein: CASSISSDQPQFF

D gene: TRBD2
clone size: NA
V gene: TRBV11-2
J gene: TRBJ2-3
CDR3 DNA: TGTGCCAGCAGCCCGTCTAGCGGGAGTGTGGATACGCAGTATTTT
CDR3 protein: CASSPSSGSVDTQYF

D gene: TRBD2
clone size: NA
V gene: TRBV9
J gene: TRBJ2-3
CDR3 DNA: TGTGCCAGCAGCCCAGCGGGAGGGCGAGGAGATACGCAGTATTTT
CDR3 protein: CASSPAGGRGDTQYF

D gene: NA
clone size: few
V gene: TRBV6-1
J gene: TRBJ1-5
CDR3 DNA: TGTGCCAGCAGTGAAGCAGGGGGCAATCAGCCCCAGCATTTT
CDR3 protein: CASSEAGGNQPQHF

D gene: NA
clone size: NA
V gene: TRBV20-1
J gene: TRBJ2-1
CDR3 DNA: TGCAGTGCTAATCCGGTAAAGGAGCAGTTCTTC
CDR3 protein: CSANPVKEQFF

D gene: TRBD2
clone size: NA
V gene: TRBV7-8
J gene: TRBJ2-2
CDR3 DNA: TGTGCCAGCAGCTTACGGCTAGCGGGAGCCGGGGAGCTGTTTTTT
CDR3 protein: CASSLRLAGAGELFF

D gene: TRBD2
clone size: NA
V gene: TRBV7-2
J gene: TRBJ2-3
CDR3 DNA: TGTGCCAGCAGCATTCTACTAGCGGGAGGGCCCTCCAGCACAGATACGCAGTATTTT
CDR3 protein: CASSILLAGGPSSTDTQYF

D gene: TRBD2
clone size: NA
V gene: TRBV9
J gene: TRBJ2-7
CDR3 DNA: TGTGCCAGCAGCGTAGAGGAGCGGGAAGGATACGAGCAGTACTTC
CDR3 protein: CASSVEEREGYEQYF

D gene: NA
clone size: few
V gene: TRBV29-1
J gene: TRBJ2-5
CDR3 DNA: TGCAGCGTTGACCGAGGGTTTCGCGAGACCCAGTACTTC
CDR3 protein: CSVDRGFRETQYF

D gene: NA
clone size: NA
V gene: TRBV6-5
J gene: TRBJ1-6
CDR3 DNA: TGTGCCAGCAGTTACTCGGACCATGCGGGGTCACCCCTCCACTTT
CDR3 protein: CASSYSDHAGSPLHF

D gene: TRBD1
clone size: NA
V gene: TRBV4-1
J gene: TRBJ2-7
CDR3 DNA: TGCGCCAGCAGGGATCCCAGGGGGCGTTACGAGCAGTACTTC
CDR3 protein: CASRDPRGRYEQYF

D gene: TRBD2
clone size: NA
V gene: TRBV9
J gene: TRBJ2-1
CDR3 DNA: TGTGCCAGCAGCCGCGGGACTAGCGGAACTTACAATGAGCAGTTCTTC
CDR3 protein: CASSRGTSGTYNEQFF

D gene: NA
clone size: once
V gene: TRBV5-4
J gene: TRBJ2-1
CDR3 DNA: TGTGCCAGCAGCCCGCCGGGATTTTACAATGAGCAGTTCTTC
CDR3 protein: CASSPPGFYNEQFF

D gene: NA
clone size: NA
V gene: TRBV11-2
J gene: TRBJ1-1
CDR3 DNA: TGTGCCAGCAGCCTTACCTCAGGGCTGAACACTGAAGCTTTCTTT
CDR3 protein: CASSLTSGLNTEAFF

D gene: TRBD2
clone size: NA
V gene: TRBV7-7
J gene: TRBJ2-7
CDR3 DNA: TGTGCTAGCAGCCCAACTAGCGGGAGCTACGAGCAGTACTTC
CDR3 protein: CASSPTSGSYEQYF

D gene: NA
clone size: once
V gene: TRBV30
J gene: TRBJ1-1
CDR3 DNA: TGTGCCTGGGCGGGGGGGTCAGGAATGAACACTGAAGCTTTCTTT
CDR3 protein: CAWAGGSGMNTEAFF

D gene: NA
clone size: NA
V gene: TRBV6-1
J gene: TRBJ2-2
CDR3 DNA: TGTGCCAGCAAACAGGGCCTAGACCCAACCGGGGAGCTGTTTTTT
CDR3 protein: CASKQGLDPTGELFF

D gene: TRBD1
clone size: few
V gene: TRBV5-1
J gene: TRBJ2-5
CDR3 DNA: TGCGCCAGCAGCCCCGGACAGGGACAAGAGACCCAGTACTTC
CDR3 protein: CASSPGQGQETQYF

D gene: NA
clone size: NA
V gene: TRBV7-9
J gene: TRBJ2-1
CDR3 DNA: TGTGCCAGCAGCTCACAGAATTGGGATGAGCAGTTCTTC
CDR3 protein: CASSSQNWDEQFF

D gene: TRBD1
clone size: NA
V gene: TRBV7-9
J gene: TRBJ2-7
CDR3 DNA: TGTGCCAGCAGCTCCTTCTGGGACAGGGGGCGCTCCTACGAGCAGTACTTC
CDR3 protein: CASSSFWDRGRSYEQYF

D gene: NA
clone size: once
V gene: TRBV6-6
J gene: TRBJ1-3
CDR3 DNA: TGTGCCAGCAGTTATCAGGCATGCTCTGGAAACACCATATATTTT
CDR3 protein: CASSYQACSGNTIYF

D gene: NA
clone size: NA
V gene: TRBV28
J gene: TRBJ2-4
CDR3 DNA: TGTGCCAGCAGTCCCCTCCATCCGGGACTCTCCGGAAACATTCAGTACTTC
CDR3 protein: CASSPLHPGLSGNIQYF

D gene: TRBD1
clone size: NA
V gene: TRBV10-3
J gene: TRBJ1-5
CDR3 DNA: TGTGCCATCAGTAACACAGGGGGCGGCAATCAGCCCCAGCATTTT
CDR3 protein: CAISNTGGGNQPQHF

D gene: NA
clone size: few
V gene: TRBV6-1
J gene: TRBJ1-1
CDR3 DNA: TGTGCCAGCAGGGCCCAGGTGGCTGAAGCTTTCTTT
CDR3 protein: CASRAQVAEAFF

D gene: TRBD2
clone size: NA
V gene: TRBV5-1
J gene: TRBJ2-3
CDR3 DNA: TGCGCCAGCAGCTTGGTGGCTAGCGGGAGTCCAGATACGCAGTATTTT
CDR3 protein: CASSLVASGSPDTQYF

D gene: NA
clone size: NA
V gene: TRBV11-2
J gene: TRBJ1-4
CDR3 DNA: TGTGCCAGCAGCTTAGTGGCAGTTAATGAAAAACTGTTTTTT
CDR3 protein: CASSLVAVNEKLFF

D gene: TRBD1
clone size: NA
V gene: TRBV30
J gene: TRBJ2-7
CDR3 DNA: TGTGCCTGGGACCGGGACAGGGGCTACGAGCAGTACTTC
CDR3 protein: CAWDRDRGYEQYF

D gene: NA
clone size: NA
V gene: TRBV7-9
J gene: TRBJ2-3
CDR3 DNA: TGTGCCAGCAGCTTTAATAGGGAGAAGTATTTT
CDR3 protein: CASSFNREKYF

D gene: NA
clone size: NA
V gene: TRBV9
J gene: TRBJ1-1
CDR3 DNA: TGTGCCAGCAGCGTAGGTCGAGGGAACACTGAAGCTTTCTTT
CDR3 protein: CASSVGRGNTEAFF

D gene: NA
clone size: NA
V gene: TRBV4-1
J gene: TRBJ2-4
CDR3 DNA: TGCGCCAGCAGCCAAGATAGGGGGGGAGCCAAAAACATTCAGTACTTC
CDR3 protein: CASSQDRGGAKNIQYF

D gene: TRBD1
clone size: once
V gene: TRBV5-1
J gene: TRBJ1-1
CDR3 DNA: TGCGCCAGCAGCCCCGGGACAGGGGGTTTGGATACTGAAGCTTTCTTT
CDR3 protein: CASSPGTGGLDTEAFF

D gene: NA
clone size: NA
V gene: TRBV30
J gene: TRBJ2-7
CDR3 DNA: TGTGCCGGGGGACGGATGGGGGGCGAGCAGTACTTC
CDR3 protein: CAGGRMGGEQYF

D gene: TRBD1
clone size: NA
V gene: TRBV5-1
J gene: TRBJ2-1
CDR3 DNA: TGCGCCAGCAGCCCCGGGACAGGGGTCCTCTCCTACAATGAGCAGTTCTTC
CDR3 protein: CASSPGTGVLSYNEQFF

D gene: NA
clone size: NA
V gene: TRBV2
J gene: TRBJ2-3
CDR3 DNA: TGTGCCAGCAGTGGATTTATCACAGCGGGAGATACGCAGTATTTT
CDR3 protein: CASSGFITAGDTQYF

D gene: TRBD1
clone size: NA
V gene: TRBV28
J gene: TRBJ2-7
CDR3 DNA: TGTGCCAGCAGTCCCCTTTTTACAGGGGATTCCTACGAGCAGTACTTC
CDR3 protein: CASSPLFTGDSYEQYF

D gene: TRBD1
clone size: few
V gene: TRBV5-4
J gene: TRBJ2-7
CDR3 DNA: TGTGCCAGCAGCTTGGCGAGGACAGGGGCGGACGAGCAGTACTTC
CDR3 protein: CASSLARTGADEQYF

D gene: TRBD1
clone size: NA
V gene: TRBV5-8
J gene: TRBJ1-2
CDR3 DNA: TGTGCCAGCAGCCTCCCCGACAGGGGGTATGGCTACACCTTC
CDR3 protein: CASSLPDRGYGYTF

D gene: NA
clone size: NA
V gene: TRBV5-6
J gene: TRBJ2-6
CDR3 DNA: TGTGCCAGCAGCCCGGGTGAAGGGGCTGGGGCCAACGTCCTGACTTTC
CDR3 protein: CASSPGEGAGANVLTF

D gene: NA
clone size: NA
V gene: TRBV30
J gene: TRBJ1-2
CDR3 DNA: TGTGCCTGGAGTGCCGGAGGGCAGGGAGGCTATGGCTACACCTTC
CDR3 protein: CAWSAGGQGGYGYTF

D gene: NA
clone size: once
V gene: TRBV11-2
J gene: TRBJ2-7
CDR3 DNA: TGTGCCAGCAGCTTAGAAATCCAGGGAAGGTTGGAGCAGTACTTC
CDR3 protein: CASSLEIQGRLEQYF

D gene: TRBD1
clone size: NA
V gene: TRBV18
J gene: TRBJ1-2
CDR3 DNA: TGTGTCAGCTCACCGGGGGACAGGGGAATTTTGTATGGCTACACCTTC
CDR3 protein: CVSSPGDRGILYGYTF

D gene: TRBD2
clone size: NA
V gene: TRBV2
J gene: TRBJ2-1
CDR3 DNA: TGTGCCAGCCGCGGACTAGCGGGAGCGTACAATGAGCAGTTCTTC
CDR3 protein: CASRGLAGAYNEQFF

D gene: TRBD1
clone size: few
V gene: TRBV7-6
J gene: TRBJ2-2
CDR3 DNA: TGTGCCAGCAGCCCGGTAGGGACAGGGGCGTACACCGGGGAGCTGTTTTTT
CDR3 protein: CASSPVGTGAYTGELFF

D gene: NA
clone size: NA
V gene: TRBV10-3
J gene: TRBJ1-1
CDR3 DNA: TGTGCCATCAGTGGGGCCTTTGAAGCTTTCTTT
CDR3 protein: CAISGAFEAFF

D gene: TRBD1
clone size: NA
V gene: TRBV7-2
J gene: TRBJ1-2
CDR3 DNA: TGTGCCAGCAGAATACAGGGGAACTATGGCTACACCTTC
CDR3 protein: CASRIQGNYGYTF

D gene: NA
clone size: few
V gene: TRBV2
J gene: TRBJ1-1
CDR3 DNA: TGTGCCAGCAGCGGACAAGGAAACACTGAAGCTTTCTTT
CDR3 protein: CASSGQGNTEAFF

D gene: TRBD2
clone size: NA
V gene: TRBV5-6
J gene: TRBJ2-1
CDR3 DNA: TGTGCCAGCAGCTTCGGCGGGAGGACCTACAATGAGCAGTTCTTC
CDR3 protein: CASSFGGRTYNEQFF

D gene: NA
clone size: once
V gene: TRBV9
J gene: TRBJ2-1
CDR3 DNA: TGTGCCAGCAGCGCCTGGCCCTTTAATGAGCAGTTCTTC
CDR3 protein: CASSAWPFNEQFF

D gene: NA
clone size: NA
V gene: TRBV7-9
J gene: TRBJ2-7
CDR3 DNA: TGTGCCAGCAGCTTAGATAGCGGACTCTCCTACGAGCAGTACTTC
CDR3 protein: CASSLDSGLSYEQYF

D gene: NA
clone size: NA
V gene: TRBV27
J gene: TRBJ2-7
CDR3 DNA: TGTGCCAGCAGTTTCTCAGGGGCCTACGAGCAGTACTTC
CDR3 protein: CASSFSGAYEQYF

D gene: TRBD1
clone size: NA
V gene: TRBV11-2
J gene: TRBJ1-1
CDR3 DNA: TGTGCCAGCAGCTTATATGACAGGGTGGCTGAAGCTTTCTTT
CDR3 protein: CASSLYDRVAEAFF

D gene: NA
clone size: NA
V gene: TRBV5-1
J gene: TRBJ2-2
CDR3 DNA: TGCGCCAGCAGACGGAGACCTGACTTCACCGGGGAGCTGTTTTTT
CDR3 protein: CASRRRPDFTGELFF

D gene: TRBD2
clone size: NA
V gene: TRBV30
J gene: TRBJ2-1
CDR3 DNA: TGTGCCTGGAGTGTTGGTTGGGCGGGAGTCAATGAGCAGTTCTTC
CDR3 protein: CAWSVGWAGVNEQFF

D gene: NA
clone size: once
V gene: TRBV5-1
J gene: TRBJ2-6
CDR3 DNA: TGCGCCAGCAGCTTAGGGGATACTGGGGCCAACGTCCTGACTTTC
CDR3 protein: CASSLGDTGANVLTF

D gene: TRBD2
clone size: NA
V gene: TRBV27
J gene: TRBJ2-2
CDR3 DNA: TGTGCCAGCAACCCTAGCGGGAGGGTAATCGGGGAGCTGTTTTTT
CDR3 protein: CASNPSGRVIGELFF

D gene: TRBD2
clone size: NA
V gene: TRBV5-1
J gene: TRBJ2-7
CDR3 DNA: TGCGCCAGCAGTGCTGGACTAGCGGATTCCTACGAGCAGTACTTC
CDR3 protein: CASSAGLADSYEQYF